Below are 14 T cell receptor beta chains sequenced from a single sample in a study of blood T cell repertoires in COVID-19. Profiling relied on immunoSEQ multiplex PCR, and the TCRdb table lists in-frame clones only, not all of them. The table lists 150,000 or so clones, approximately 91% of them singletons. Source material: peripheral blood. All receptors come from a man aged 18 to 30 with acute or convalescent COVID-19.

J is TRBJ1-6 and V is TRBV9; possible D gene TRBD1, 5 bases. Trimming took 0 bases from V and 11 from J, leaving 12 bases between them. The V gene's germline CDR1 is SGDLS and CDR2 YYNGEE. The CDR3 is 14 residues long. Written as DNA, the CDR3 is TGTGCCAGCAGCGTAGACGGGGCGGGGGCACCCCTCCACTTT. As protein: CASSVDGAGAPLHF.

The rearrangement uses TRBV4-1 and TRBJ1-4; D gene unclear. The CDR3 spans 18 residues. V lost 1 base, J lost 5 bases, and 20 bases lay in between. Germline loops: CDR1 MGHRA, CDR2 YSYEKL. The CDR3 bases are TGCGCCAGCAGCCAAGTAGTACAAGTCGAAGGCAGGAATGAAAAACTGTTTTTT. This translates into CASSQVVQVEGRNEKLFF.

J is TRBJ2-6 and V is TRBV3-1 (or the pseudogene TRBV3-2); D unclear. Trimming left V 4 bases short and J 1 base short, with 11 bases between. The CDR3 contains 16 residues. The germline gives CDR1 LGHDT, CDR2 YNNKEL (reference sequence). CDR3 bases: TGTGCCAGCAGCCCCCGCAGTTTGTCTGGGGCCAACGTCCTGACTTTC. It encodes CASSPRSLSGANVLTF.

The V call is TRBV5-1, the J call TRBJ2-7, with TRBD2 identical over 7 bases. Germline CDR1 SGHRS, CDR2 YFSETQ. V lost 1 base to trimming and J lost 2 bases; unmatched junction nucleotides: 9. The CDR3 is 16 amino acids. Here the CDR3 DNA reads TGCGCCAGCAGCTTGACCCTCCTAGCGGCCCCCTACGAGCAGTACTTC. Translation: CASSLTLLAAPYEQYF. The entire variable domain, with the rest obtained from reference TRBV5-1 and TRBJ2-7, is as follows: KAGVTQTPRYLIKTRGQQVTLSCSPISGHRSVSWYQQTPGQGLQFLFEYFSETQRNKGNFPGRFSGRQFSNSRSEMNVSTLELGDSALYLCASSLTLLAAPYEQYFGPGTRLTVT.

V gene TRBV18 combines with J gene TRBJ2-1; TRBD1 agrees at 8 bases. The CDR3 has 16 residues. CDR1 is KGHSH, CDR2 LQKENI, per germline. The ends lost 8 bases at V and 3 bases at J; junction bases unmatched: 12. The CDR3 here is CASRADRAPYYNEQFF. The CDR3, as DNA: TGTGCCAGCCGTGCGGACAGGGCACCTTACTACAATGAGCAGTTCTTC.

The J gene is TRBJ1-6, the V gene TRBV11-1; 8 bases fit TRBD1. This CDR3 spans 16 amino acids. The J segment lost 9 bases and the V segment lost 4 bases, leaving 11 bases of the junction unmatched. Germline values: CDR1 SGHAT, CDR2 FQDESV (reference sequence). The CDR3, as DNA: TGTGCCAGCAGCTCCCCCGAGGACAGGGACGGTTCACCCCTCCACTTT. Residues: CASSSPEDRDGSPLHF.

This chain links TRBV2 with TRBJ1-3, with D possibly being TRBD1 (5 bases). The V end lost 6 bases, the J end lost 0 bases, and 12 bases lay between the germline ends. CDR3 length equals 15 residues. Germline V gene data show CDR1 as SNHLY and CDR2 as FYNNEI. The CDR3 region has the DNA TGTGCCAGCAGGGAGGGGACCGGCTCTGGAAACACCATATATTTT. Translated: CASREGTGSGNTIYF.

This clone was detected only once. The rearrangement links TRBV2 to TRBJ2-1; 10 bases fit TRBD2. The CDR3 covers 14 residues. Losses at the gene ends were 8 bases for V and 9 bases for J; bases not matched to a gene: 10. In germline, CDR1 is SNHLY, CDR2 FYNNEI. Written as DNA, the CDR3 is TGTGCCAGCCTCGGGACTAGCGCTGTGGGTGAGCAGTTCTTC. It is translated as CASLGTSAVGEQFF. The variable domain in full, with the rest retrieved from reference TRBV2 and TRBJ2-1, is EPEVTQTPSHQVTQMGQEVILRCVPISNHLYFYWYRQILGQKVEFLVSFYNNEISEKSEIFDDQFSVERPDGSNFTLKIRSTKLEDSAMYFCASLGTSAVGEQFFGPGTRLTVL.

The chain couples TRBV3-1 (or the pseudogene TRBV3-2) to TRBJ1-2; D remains ambiguous. Germline V gives CDR1 LGHDT, CDR2 YNNKEL (reference sequence). Trimming left V 1 base short and J 4 bases short, with 7 bases between. The CDR3 contains 13 residues. CDR3 coding DNA: TGTGCCAGCAGCCAAGGAGGTAGCTATGGCTACACCTTC. Protein: CASSQGGSYGYTF.

In this sample, this clone turned up once. The chain couples TRBV5-5 to TRBJ2-3, with TRBD2 as a possible D gene (6 bases). In germline, CDR1 is SGHKS, CDR2 YYEKEE (reference sequence). V was pared by 2 bases and J by 4 bases, with 17 bases between. The CDR3 totals 16 residues. The chain's CDR3 is CASSFRDSWTSDTQYF. The CDR3 coding sequence is TGTGCCAGCAGCTTCCGGGACTCCTGGACTTCAGATACGCAGTATTTT.

The rearrangement uses TRBV29-1 and TRBJ2-1; 8 nucleotides agree with TRBD1. The CDR3 has 11 residues. Germline trimming cut 7 bases from V and 13 bases from J; bases unmatched to any gene: 9. CDR1 and CDR2 from the germline V gene are SQVTM and ANQGSEA. The CDR3 DNA sequence: TGCAGCGGGTCAATCGGACAGGGTCAGTTCTTC. Amino acid sequence: CSGSIGQGQFF.

This chain uses TRBV9 with TRBJ1-2; 7 bases are a match to TRBD1. The germline V gene has CDR1 SGDLS and CDR2 YYNGEE. The CDR3 has 12 amino acids. V shed 3 bases and J 14 bases; nucleotides not matched to a gene: 10. CDR3 DNA: TGTGCCAGCAGCGCGTCGACAGGGCCGGAAACCTTC. It translates to CASSASTGPETF.

The rearrangement uses TRBV5-8 and TRBJ2-7; 7 nucleotides align to TRBD2. Germline V gene lookup returns CDR1 SGHTS and CDR2 YDEGEE. The CDR3 has 14 residues. Trimming cost V 0 bases and J 4 bases; bases outside gene matches: 4. The CDR3 coding sequence is TGTGCCAGCAGCTTGGGCAGGGAGGGGTACGAGCAGTACTTC. Translated, it gives CASSLGREGYEQYF.

For this clone: Other nucleotide sequences in the sample specify the same CDR3. V usage is TRBV2 and J usage is TRBJ2-2, with TRBD2 as a possible D gene (6 bases). The germline V gene encodes CDR1 SNHLY and CDR2 FYNNEI. The V gene lost 3 bases and the J gene lost 6 bases, with 8 bases spanning the gap. CDR3 length: 13 residues. CDR3 coding DNA: TGTGCCAGCAGTGAGGGGGGAGCCGGGGAGCTGTTTTTT. Translating it yields CASSEGGAGELFF.